These T cell receptor beta chains were read from a single sample in a study of blood T cell repertoires in COVID-19. Produced via immunoSEQ multiplex PCR; TCRdb's table is partial and in-frame only. The repertoire consists of about 280,000 clones, with 89% occurring once and the leading ten covering 0.94%. Source material: peripheral blood. All receptors derive from a woman aged 40-49 years who had recovered from COVID-19. The CDR3 runs from the conserved cysteine through the conserved F or W. Fields, in order: clone size, J gene, V gene, D gene, CDR3 DNA, CDR3 protein. D genes are given only for firm matches. Clone size, where shown, is once, few, many, or a class for clones that have expanded.

NA	TRBJ1-5	TRBV7-8	TRBD1	TGTGCCAGCAGCTTAGCGCTTTCCAGGGGGAGCAATCAGCCCCAGCATTTT	CASSLALSRGSNQPQHF
NA	TRBJ2-7	TRBV10-1	NA	TGCGCCAGCAGTGAGTCTACCGCGGGAAGATGGCACGAGCAGTACTTC	CASSESTAGRWHEQYF
NA	TRBJ2-1	TRBV12-3/TRBV12-4	NA	TGTGCCAGCAGAGCCCTCTACAATGAGCAGTTCTTC	CASRALYNEQFF
NA	TRBJ1-5	TRBV19	NA	TGTGCCAGTCAGGCCGTTAGTATTGAAGTCAATCAGCCCCAGCATTTT	CASQAVSIEVNQPQHF
NA	TRBJ2-1	TRBV7-9	TRBD2	TGTGCCAGCAGCTTAGTAGCGGGAGTGTCCTACAATGAGCAGTTCTTC	CASSLVAGVSYNEQFF
many	TRBJ2-7	TRBV10-3	NA	TGTGCCCCTTACCAAATAAGCGAAGACGAGCAGTACTTC	CAPYQISEDEQYF
NA	TRBJ2-3	TRBV5-1	TRBD1	TGCGCCAGCAGCCTCGGCACCGGGACAGGGAGCACAGATACGCAGTATTTT	CASSLGTGTGSTDTQYF
NA	TRBJ2-1	TRBV7-9	TRBD2	TGTGCCAGCAGCTCGAGACTAGCGTCGAGCTCCTACAATGAGCAGTTCTTC	CASSSRLASSSYNEQFF
NA	TRBJ2-5	TRBV19	TRBD2	TGTGCCAGTAGTATTGGGAGCGGGGTATGGGAGACCCAGTACTTC	CASSIGSGVWETQYF
once	TRBJ2-3	TRBV9	NA	TGTGCCAGCAGCCGTGGCGGAGGTCATAGCACAGATACGCAGTATTTT	CASSRGGGHSTDTQYF
few	TRBJ2-7	TRBV29-1	TRBD2	TGCAGCGTTGGTCTAGCGGGAGGGATGAAGTCTTACGAGCAGTACTTC	CSVGLAGGMKSYEQYF
NA	TRBJ2-1	TRBV10-1	NA	TGCGCCAGCACCAACAAAAACGAAGATGAGCAGTTCTTC	CASTNKNEDEQFF
NA	TRBJ2-1	TRBV27	TRBD2	TGTGCCAGCAGGTACGCGGGAGGGAGGAATGAGCAGTTCTTC	CASRYAGGRNEQFF
NA	TRBJ2-3	TRBV3-1/TRBV3-2	TRBD2	TGTGCCAGCAGCGATATAGCGGGAGCCCTCGATACGCAGTATTTT	CASSDIAGALDTQYF
NA	TRBJ2-7	TRBV30	TRBD1	TGTGCCTGGAGCCCGGGACAGGACACCTACGAGCAGTACTTC	CAWSPGQDTYEQYF
NA	TRBJ1-4	TRBV27	NA	TGTGCCAGCAGTTTAAGTGGTGCGAGTGAAAAACTGTTTTTT	CASSLSGASEKLFF
NA	TRBJ2-1	TRBV30	NA	TGTGCCTGTTTCGGGATGGGGAGCTCCTACAATGAGCAGTTCTTC	CACFGMGSSYNEQFF
NA	TRBJ2-1	TRBV11-2	TRBD2	TGTGCCAGCAGCTTAGCGGGAGGGGTCAATGAGCAGTTCTTC	CASSLAGGVNEQFF
NA	TRBJ2-1	TRBV7-9	TRBD2	TGTGCCAGCAGCTCAGCGGGAGAGGCCTACAATGAGCAGTTCTTC	CASSSAGEAYNEQFF
NA	TRBJ2-2	TRBV4-2	TRBD1	TGTGCCAGCAGCCAAGGAGGGGGCAAAACGGAGCTGTTTTTT	CASSQGGGKTELFF
NA	TRBJ2-1	TRBV5-1	NA	TGCGCCAGCAGCTTGGCCTGGGGGGACAGCAATGAGCAGTTCTTC	CASSLAWGDSNEQFF
NA	TRBJ2-2	TRBV9	NA	TGTGCCAGCAGCGTATCCGCTAGCTCGAACACCGGGGAGCTGTTTTTT	CASSVSASSNTGELFF
NA	TRBJ2-7	TRBV18	NA	TGTGCCAGCTCACCAAGGGCAGGGGACTACGAGCAGTACTTC	CASSPRAGDYEQYF
NA	TRBJ1-2	TRBV6-2/TRBV6-3	NA	TGTGCCAGCAGCCTCAGGGGTCTGGCTGGCTACACCTTC	CASSLRGLAGYTF
NA	TRBJ2-5	TRBV10-2	NA	TGCGCCAGCAGCTCCGGACTATCCGGGGCCCAGTACTTC	CASSSGLSGAQYF
once	TRBJ1-4	TRBV11-3	NA	TGTGCCAGCAGCTTACCGCCCAGGGCGGAAGAAAAACTGTTTTTT	CASSLPPRAEEKLFF
NA	TRBJ2-1	TRBV7-9	NA	TGTGCCAGCAGACCAGGAAGCTCCTACAATGAGCAGTTCTTC	CASRPGSSYNEQFF
NA	TRBJ2-3	TRBV19	NA	TGTGCCAGTAGTATAGTTGGGGGGCCAGGGGGAGATACGCAGTATTTT	CASSIVGGPGGDTQYF
NA	TRBJ2-7	TRBV30	NA	TGTGCCTGGAGTGTACGGGCTAGCGTCTCCTACGAGCAGTACTTC	CAWSVRASVSYEQYF
NA	TRBJ2-1	TRBV10-3	NA	TGTGCCATCAATAGCGGAACCTACAATGAGCAGTTCTTC	CAINSGTYNEQFF
NA	TRBJ2-7	TRBV27	TRBD1	TGTGCCAGCACCGGGACAGGGGGTCGGTACGAGCAGTACTTC	CASTGTGGRYEQYF
NA	TRBJ2-3	TRBV25-1	TRBD2	TGTGCCAGCAGTGAATCGGGGCGGGAGCAGGCGGATACGCAGTATTTT	CASSESGREQADTQYF
NA	TRBJ2-7	TRBV6-5	NA	TGTGCCAGCAAGTTAGGGGGTTTCTCCTACGAGCAGTACTTC	CASKLGGFSYEQYF
once	TRBJ2-7	TRBV10-1	NA	TGCGCCAGCAGTGACTCTAGGTGGGGACAAGGCTACGAGCAGTACTTC	CASSDSRWGQGYEQYF
once	TRBJ1-6	TRBV18	NA	TGTGCCAGCTCAGTTGATTTAAGCCCCCTCCACTTT	CASSVDLSPLHF
NA	TRBJ2-7	TRBV25-1	TRBD1	TGTGCCAGCAGTCCCCCGGGACAGGGGGCTTACGAGCAGTACTTC	CASSPPGQGAYEQYF
NA	TRBJ1-2	TRBV6-5	NA	TGTGCCAGCAGTTACTCGTATCTGGGCTATTATGGCTACACCTTC	CASSYSYLGYYGYTF
NA	TRBJ1-4	TRBV5-5	NA	TGTGCCAGCAGCTTGAACAGGGCAACTAATGAAAAACTGTTTTTT	CASSLNRATNEKLFF
NA	TRBJ2-2	TRBV11-2	NA	TGTGCCAGCAGCTTACAACTATCCACCGGGGAGCTGTTTTTT	CASSLQLSTGELFF
NA	TRBJ2-7	TRBV5-1	TRBD2	TGCGCCAGCAGCTTGCTAGCGGGGACCTACGAGCAGTACTTC	CASSLLAGTYEQYF
NA	TRBJ2-3	TRBV6-5	TRBD2	TGTGCCAGCAGTTATGGGCTAGCGGTAGATACGCAGTATTTT	CASSYGLAVDTQYF